This T cell receptor (beta chain) was sequenced in a study of regulatory T cells in long-lasting Graves disease. Study-wide results and caveats: Persistent cases of Graves' showed reduced TCR diversity relative to newly diagnosed patients. Whereas new patients shared about a thousand public clonotypes, persistent patients shared more, at about 3,000. Repertoires from persistent disease leaned toward TRBV28, TRBJ1-2 and TRBJ2-5.

This clonotype came up many times. Antigen unknown. Time point described: persistent/refractory GD, antithyroid drugs over 5 years with positive TRAb. There was RNA extracted from PBMCs, and the TCR library was made from it. A blood draw put about 9 milliliters of peripheral blood into EDTA tubes. Libraries of TCR beta came from iRepertoire HTBI primers plus Arm-PCR of CDR3 regions. TCRdb fed the multiplex PCR reads into MiXCR, producing one record per CDR3 protein. The sample yields roughly 360,000 distinct CDR3 sequences, about 23% seen once. The CDR3 has 14 residues. V trimming: 4 bases; J trimming: 5 bases; junction bases outside the gene matches: 5. CDR1 and CDR2 (germline): MNHEY, SVGAGI.

This receptor was taken from a woman between 40 and 55 years old with Graves disease. The chain carries TRBV6-5 and TRBJ2-7, with TRBD1 matching over 10 bases. The sequencing used peripheral blood mononuclear cells (PBMCs), collected when the disease was refractory, from a patient treated with antithyroid drugs. CDR3 region: CASSSGTGVHEQYF. The CDR3 DNA sequence: TGTGCCAGCAGTTCCGGGACAGGGGTGCACGAGCAGTACTTC.